This T cell receptor beta chain appears in the sequencing data of a study of blood T cells in healthy people across ages. Whole-study findings and limits: More naive CD4+ cells and higher diversity were found in long-lived than in aged donors. The fall in TCR beta diversity per million T cells was roughly linear with age.

This CDR3 has 16 residues. V lost 2 bases, J lost 7 bases, and 18 bases lay in between. CDR1 and CDR2 from the germline V gene are SGHTA and FQGTGA. This clonotype was seen a few times. What it recognizes is unknown. For the second PCR, which ran for 7 to 11 cycles, a sample-barcoded 5' primer and a J-beta primer mix were used. The template-switch adaptor, which had 12 random nucleotides, put a tag on each cDNA molecule. Each CDR3 protein is one row after TCRdb ran MiXCR on the 5' RACE reads. This sample has about 1.6 million distinct CDR3 sequences; 34% occur once, and the top ten carry around 11%. The chain recombines TRBV7-3 with TRBJ2-1; tentatively, D is TRBD2 (6 bases). The TCR comes from a woman in her twenties or thirties in good health. Sequencing input: blood. The CDR3 DNA follows: TGTGCCAGCAGCTTAGAGCGGACTACCCTGTGGAATGAGCAGTTCTTC. It codes for CASSLERTTLWNEQFF.